This TCR beta chain was retrieved from a study of blood T cell repertoires in COVID-19. All recovered Cohort 3 donors got two negative PCRs, got clearance, or saw symptom resolution. Produced via immunoSEQ multiplex PCR; TCRdb's table is partial and in-frame only. The repertoire has roughly 500,000 clones, about 88% of them found once; the top ten carry 7% to 10%. The origin of this receptor is a woman aged 60-75 years who had recovered from COVID-19. Material: PBMCs or T cells enriched from blood (not recorded which).

CDR3 amino acids: CASSYGQGEETQYF. The DNA of the CDR3 is TGTGCCAGCAGTTACGGACAGGGGGAAGAGACCCAGTACTTC. The gene calls are TRBV6-5 and TRBJ2-5; 10 nucleotides match TRBD1. Germline loops: CDR1 MNHEY, CDR2 SVGAGI. The CDR3 loop spans 14 amino acids. With 2 bases clipped from V and 3 bases from J, the junction kept 0 bases outside the gene matches.